This T cell receptor (beta chain) stems from a study of early stage breast cancer tumors. Study conclusions and caveats: Functional markers like CD4, CD8 and FOXP3 were missed in bulk sequencing. Most shared enriched TCRB sequences were commonly generated ones.

In the case of this clone: What it recognizes is unknown.

V was pared by 6 bases and J by 3 bases, with 17 bases of the junction left unmatched. Germline-derived CDR1 and CDR2 are MDHEN and SYDVKM. The length of the CDR3 is 19 residues. Only in-frame clones appear in the TCRdb table, and some are missing; sequencing was by immunoSEQ multiplex PCR. The table has 65,000 to 75,000 clones, less than 90% seen once. Sequencing was done on a sample of blood. The V call is TRBV28, the J call TRBJ2-3; 11 bases are shared with TRBD2. This TCR derives from a middle-aged person with breast cancer. CDR3 coding DNA: TGTGCCAGCAGCCTTGACCCGGGTAGCGGGAGGGCCTTGACAGATACGCAGTATTTT. It yields the protein CASSLDPGSGRALTDTQYF.